Listed below are T cell receptor beta chains from one sample, sequenced in a study of blood T cell repertoires in COVID-19. The table came from immunoSEQ multiplex PCR; TCRdb's copy has only in-frame clones and leaves some out. The table lists 35,000 to 45,000 clones, approximately 90% of them singletons. Sequences were obtained from peripheral blood. The receptors shown here come from a human donor in a cohort sampled during active COVID-19. Both conserved end residues are part of each CDR3. The order of the fields is J gene, clone size, D gene, V gene, CDR3 DNA, CDR3 protein. The D gene is left open where the match is weak. Clone size is stated in some rows and not others, as once, few, many or a class when expanded.

TRBJ1-3,few,-,TRBV3-1/TRBV3-2,TGTGCCAGCAGCCAGGACTTGAGAAACACCATATATTTT,CASSQDLRNTIYF
TRBJ2-3,-,-,TRBV5-1,TGCGCCAGCAGCTCGCACTCGACTAGTTTCGCAGATACGCAGTATTTT,CASSSHSTSFADTQYF
TRBJ2-5,-,-,TRBV2,TGTGCCAGCCGTCGCCAAGAGACCCAGTACTTC,CASRRQETQYF
TRBJ1-1,-,TRBD1,TRBV6-5,TGTGCCAGCAGTTACTCGACAGGGGCGAACACTGAAGCTTTCTTT,CASSYSTGANTEAFF
TRBJ1-5,-,TRBD1,TRBV19,TGTGCCACTTTACAGGGGGTGAATCAGCCCCAGCATTTT,CATLQGVNQPQHF
TRBJ2-1,-,-,TRBV9,TGTGCCAGCACGACTAGTTATTCGGGTGAGCAGTTCTTC,CASTTSYSGEQFF
TRBJ2-3,-,-,TRBV5-1,TGCGCCAGCAGCTTGGCCGGTACAGATACGCAGTATTTT,CASSLAGTDTQYF
TRBJ1-3,-,-,TRBV7-9,TGTGCCAGCAGCTCTGACCGAGGCTCTGGAAACACCATATATTTT,CASSSDRGSGNTIYF
TRBJ1-2,-,TRBD1,TRBV7-8,TGTGCCAGCAGCTCGGGACAGGGACAAGGGAACTATGGCTACACCTTC,CASSSGQGQGNYGYTF
TRBJ1-2,-,-,TRBV19,TGTGCCAGTAGCCTCAGACTAGGAATGGGCTATGGCTACACCTTC,CASSLRLGMGYGYTF
TRBJ1-4,few,-,TRBV3-1/TRBV3-2,TGTGCCAGCAGCCAGTCGGGGGGCATTGGAGAAAAACTGTTTTTT,CASSQSGGIGEKLFF
TRBJ2-1,-,TRBD2,TRBV3-1/TRBV3-2,TGTGCCAGCAGCCCGAGCGGGGGGGCCTACAATGAGCAGTTCTTC,CASSPSGGAYNEQFF
TRBJ2-2,-,-,TRBV5-3,TGTGCCAGAAGCACTCCACCCGGGGAGCTGTTTTTT,CARSTPPGELFF
TRBJ1-2,-,TRBD1,TRBV18,TGTGCCAGCTCACCGGGACAGGACTATGGCTACACCTTC,CASSPGQDYGYTF
TRBJ1-5,-,-,TRBV5-1,TGCGCCAGCAGCCCCGACAGTGATCAGCCCCAGCATTTT,CASSPDSDQPQHF
TRBJ2-4,few,-,TRBV19,TGTGCCAGTAGTGTTGGGCAGGGTGATAGCATTCAGTACTTC,CASSVGQGDSIQYF
TRBJ1-4,-,TRBD1,TRBV5-6,TGTGCCAGCAGCTTGTGGACCCTTACAGGGGGCCAGAATGAAAAACTGTTTTTT,CASSLWTLTGGQNEKLFF
TRBJ1-5,-,TRBD1,TRBV28,TGTGCCAGCAGTTCCCCGGGACAGGGGGGTCAGCCCCAGCATTTT,CASSSPGQGGQPQHF
TRBJ2-2,-,TRBD2,TRBV5-1,TGCGCCAGCAGCTTGGTCGCGGCGGGGGGGCCGTCCGGGGAGCTGTTTTTT,CASSLVAAGGPSGELFF
TRBJ2-7,-,TRBD1,TRBV14,TGTGCCAGCAGCCAAGGGAACAGGGGCTCCACATTGGGATTC,CASSQGNRGSTLGF
TRBJ1-2,-,TRBD1,TRBV14,TGTGCCAGCAGCCACAGGGGGACGGCTGGCTACACCTTC,CASSHRGTAGYTF
TRBJ1-2,-,-,TRBV21-1,TGTGCCCAACCCCCCGGGACAGGGGGGGTTGATTATGGCTACACCTTC,CAQPPGTGGVDYGYTF
TRBJ1-4,-,-,TRBV5-1,TGCGCCAGCAGCTTGGCCGGCAGGGCTGATGAAAAACTGTTTTTT,CASSLAGRADEKLFF
TRBJ2-1,-,TRBD2,TRBV6-1,TGTGCCAGCAGCGAAGGGATAGCGGGGGGGCTGTGGCCTCGCAATGAGCAGTTCTTC,CASSEGIAGGLWPRNEQFF
TRBJ1-3,-,TRBD1,TRBV3-1/TRBV3-2,TGTGCCAGCAGCCCAGGACAGGGGTCGGGAAACACCATATATTTT,CASSPGQGSGNTIYF
TRBJ1-6,few,TRBD1,TRBV7-6,TGTGCCAGCAGCTCAGACAGGGCCCTTTCACCCCTCCACTTT,CASSSDRALSPLHF
TRBJ1-2,-,-,TRBV6-5,TGTGCCAGCAGAAGAGATGCTAACTATGGCTACACCTTC,CASRRDANYGYTF